This TCR beta chain was obtained from a study of shared clonotypes between healthy human individuals. Naive-designated CD8 cells lacked CD45RO, were positively enriched for CCR7, and omitted terminally differentiated effector memory CD45RA+ cells. The J segment lost 3 bases and the V segment lost 2 bases, leaving 3 bases of the junction unmatched. The germline V gene encodes CDR1 MNHEY and CDR2 SMNVEV (reference sequence). The CDR3 extends over 14 amino acids. The repertoire was sequenced with immunoSEQ multiplex PCR; TCRdb's copy has only in-frame clones and lacks some. The data contain millions of clones, about 95% of them singletons.

The chain couples TRBV27 to TRBJ2-5; 7 positions agree with TRBD2. The sequencing sample was made of naive CD8+ T cells sorted from blood. This TCR derives from a man aged 18 to 35 in good health. CDR3 residues: CASSLAGVKETQYF. CDR3 nucleotide sequence: TGTGCCAGCAGTTTAGCGGGAGTAAAAGAGACCCAGTACTTC.